This T cell receptor beta chain originates from a study of cytotoxic CD8 clonotypes in ibrutinib-treated CLL. As for the study in general: Treatment had run for a median 12 months, range 6 to 36, when response samples were taken. Study-level points and caveats: Higher clonality was seen at ibrutinib response and a return toward baseline at progression. Few clonotypes were public, and these shrank or held steady under treatment.

This clone was seen only once. The antigen remains unidentified. Germline CDR1 reads LNHDA; CDR2 reads SQIVND (reference sequence). CDR3 length equals 15 residues. V shed 4 bases and J 1 base; nucleotides not matched to a gene: 7. Depths of 1 in 200,000 to 1 in 1 million T cells were the sequencing target. Produced via immunoSEQ multiplex PCR; TCRdb's table is partial and in-frame only. The sample records about 50,000 clones, around 78% being singletons. The chain recombines TRBV19 with TRBJ2-7; 7 nucleotides match TRBD2. The sample in question was PBMCs, obtained after 24 months of ibrutinib treatment. The TCR sequence derives from a human donor with chronic lymphocytic leukemia. The CDR3 coding sequence is TGTGCCAGTAGTAACGACGGGAGGTCGTCCTACGAGCAGTACTTC. This encodes CASSNDGRSSYEQYF.